The 8 T cell receptor beta chains below come from one sample, sequenced in a study of cytomegalovirus exposure and HLA in healthy donors (TCRdb year 2017). Preparation of the library involved the immunoSEQ multiplex PCR assay. The multiplex PCR relied on a mix of 60 forward primers for TCR Vbeta segments and 13 reverse primers for TCR Jbeta segments. Drawn from immuneACCESS, this table holds only the in-frame rearrangements with V and J called that TCRdb kept. Clones are partly lost; checked studies trace under half to an unresolved V gene and leave the rest unexplained. The sample includes approximately 130,000 clones, with 65% to 85% observed a single time. The top ten constitute about 2.8% of the sample. Sequencing used PBMCs. Source of these receptors: a woman aged 40 to 50 in good health and CMV-seropositive.

The genes are TRBV19 and TRBJ1-2, with 7 bases matching TRBD1. V was pared by 3 bases and J by 4 bases, with 5 bases of the junction left unmatched. CDR3 length: 14 amino acids. Germline V CDR1 and CDR2: LNHDA, SQIVND (reference sequence). The CDR3 coding sequence is TGTGCCAGTAGTATTACCGGGACAGTCTATGGCTACACCTTC. This gives the protein CASSITGTVYGYTF.

The V gene is TRBV4-3, the J gene TRBJ2-3, with 14 bases fitting TRBD2. CDR1 LGHNA and CDR2 YSLEER come from the germline V gene. V lost 6 bases and J lost 4; bases outside the gene matches: 9. The CDR3 covers 17 residues. The CDR3 sequence: CASSRTEGLAGADTQYF. The DNA for the CDR3 is TGCGCCAGCAGTAGAACGGAGGGACTAGCGGGAGCAGATACGCAGTATTTT.

Regarding this clone: Its ends do not fully match the called genes, so a read error is possible. V is TRBV5-1 and J is TRBJ2-1, with 7 bases matching TRBD1. CDR1 SGHRS and CDR2 YFSETQ come from the germline V gene. The CDR3 has 11 amino acids. CDR3 bases: TGCGCCAGCAGCCCCCCGGGACAGTTGGTCTTC. Translation: CASSPPGQLVF.

The V and J genes are TRBV30 and TRBJ2-7, with 11 bases fitting TRBD2. CDR1 is GTSNPN and CDR2 is SVGIG in the germline V gene (reference sequence). Trimming cost V 2 bases and J 1 base; bases outside gene matches: 10. The CDR3 loop spans 17 amino acids. CDR3 sequence: CAWSPGQGLAVSYEQYF. The CDR3 DNA is TGTGCCTGGAGTCCCGGACAGGGACTAGCGGTTTCCTACGAGCAGTACTTC.

The chain is built from TRBV7-9 and TRBJ2-7, with 7 bases aligning to TRBD1. Germline-derived CDR1 and CDR2 are SEHNR and FQNEAQ (reference sequence). This CDR3 is 12 amino acids long. V lost 6 bases to trimming and J lost 6 bases; unmatched junction nucleotides: 5. The CDR3 loop is CASRSGTVEQYF. DNA for the CDR3: TGTGCCAGCAGATCCGGGACAGTCGAGCAGTACTTC.

This clone appeared a single time. The J gene is TRBJ2-3, the V gene TRBV29-1, with 7 bases matching TRBD1. Germline CDR1 is SQVTM and CDR2 is ANQGSEA. The CDR3 runs to 14 residues. With V trimmed by 6 bases and J by 0 bases, 6 bases remained unmatched. The CDR3 reads CSVAPGQSTDTQYF. The CDR3 nucleotides read TGCAGCGTCGCTCCGGGACAGAGCACAGATACGCAGTATTTT.

This sequence joins TRBV7-2 and TRBJ1-1; TRBD1 agrees at 8 bases. V was pared by 5 bases and J by 5 bases, with 4 bases of the junction left unmatched. The germline gives CDR1 SGHTA, CDR2 FQGNSA. CDR3 length: 13 amino acids. The CDR3 here is CASSTYRGTEAFF. As DNA, the CDR3 is TGTGCCAGCAGCACATACAGGGGGACTGAAGCTTTCTTT.

V and J are TRBV5-1 and TRBJ1-3, with D possibly being TRBD1 (6 bases). V shed 1 base and J shed 4 bases, with 15 bases lying between them. Germline V CDR1 and CDR2: SGHRS, YFSETQ. This CDR3 contains 16 residues. In DNA form, the CDR3 reads TGCGCCAGCAGCTTGATGACCAGGGGTCAGGGAAACACCATATATTTT. This translates into CASSLMTRGQGNTIYF.